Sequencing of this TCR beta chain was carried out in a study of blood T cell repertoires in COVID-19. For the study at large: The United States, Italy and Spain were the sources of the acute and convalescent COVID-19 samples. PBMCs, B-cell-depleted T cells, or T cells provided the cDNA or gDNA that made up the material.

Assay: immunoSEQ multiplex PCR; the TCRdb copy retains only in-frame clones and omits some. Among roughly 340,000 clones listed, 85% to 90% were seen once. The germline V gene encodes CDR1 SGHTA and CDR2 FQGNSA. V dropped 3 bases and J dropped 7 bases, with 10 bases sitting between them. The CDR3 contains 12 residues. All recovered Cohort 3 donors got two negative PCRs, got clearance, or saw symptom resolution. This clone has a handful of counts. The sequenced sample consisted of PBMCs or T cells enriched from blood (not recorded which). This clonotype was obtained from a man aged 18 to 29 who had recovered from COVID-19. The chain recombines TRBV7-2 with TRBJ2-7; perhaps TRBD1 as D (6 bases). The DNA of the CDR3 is TGTGCCAGCAGCTTCGGACAGACTGAGCAGTACTTC. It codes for CASSFGQTEQYF.